These 30 T cell receptor beta chains share one sample of origin, sequenced in a study of Graves' ophthalmopathy and Graves' hyperthyroidism. RNA transcripts served as template for amplifying TCR beta CDR3 sequences. Second-round multiplex PCR came after a first-round RT-PCR that employed HTBI primers. From the multiplex PCR reads, TCRdb called clonotypes with MiXCR, one entry per CDR3 protein. The sample shows about 740,000 distinct CDR3 sequences, roughly 41% of them seen only once. What was sequenced was peripheral blood. The source of these receptors is an adult man with Graves' ophthalmopathy.

The chain joins TRBV7-2 to TRBJ1-6; 11 nucleotides line up with TRBD1. The V gene's germline CDR1 is SGHTA and CDR2 FQGNSA. Germline trimming cut 6 bases from V and 6 bases from J; bases unmatched to any gene: 4. The CDR3 covers 15 residues. CDR3 region: CASSEDRGLNSPLHF. The CDR3 nucleotides read TGTGCCAGCAGTGAGGACAGGGGGCTTAATTCACCCCTCCACTTT. Filled out from reference TRBV7-2 and TRBJ1-6, the complete variable domain reads GAGVSQSPSNKVTEKGKDVELRCDPISGHTALYWYRQSLGQGLEFLIYFQGNSAPDKSGLPSDRFSAERTGGSVSTLTIQRTQQEDSAVYLCASSEDRGLNSPLHFGNGTRLTVT.

V is TRBV10-3 and J is TRBJ2-6, with 12 bases identical to TRBD1. Per germline, CDR1 ENHRY and CDR2 SYGVKD. This CDR3 contains 20 residues. With 4 bases clipped from V and 4 bases from J, the junction kept 14 bases outside the gene matches. Here the CDR3 DNA reads TGTGCCATCAGTGGCTACCCGACGGGGACAGGGGGCGCCGGGGCCAACGTCCTGACTTTC. Encoded protein: CAISGYPTGTGGAGANVLTF.

Note on this clonotype: A much larger clone differs by one base, so this may be a read error. This rearrangement joins TRBV24-1 to TRBJ1-1; D is perhaps TRBD1 (5 bases). Germline CDR1 and CDR2: KGHDR and SFDVKD. The CDR3 consists of 14 residues. Between the trimmed V and J ends, which lost 5 bases and 1 base, there was a span of 10 bases. The CDR3 spells CATSATGTNTEAFF. CDR3 bases: TGTGCCACCAGTGCTACCGGGACGAACACTGAAGCTTTCTTT.

This clonotype was seen only a few times. The CDR3 DNA follows: TGCAGTGCTAGAGATTGGTCGCGACAGACGAACACTGAAGCTTTCTTT. Amino acid sequence: CSARDWSRQTNTEAFF. This chain connects TRBV20-1 to TRBJ1-1; TRBD1 is a possible D gene (5 bases). Germline V gene sequence: CDR1 DFQATT, CDR2 SNEGSKA (reference sequence). This CDR3 comprises 16 residues. The V gene lost 0 bases and the J gene lost 1 base, with 15 bases spanning the gap.

This clonotype showed up just a few times. In nucleotides, the CDR3 is TGTGCCAGTAGTGGGAGGGAGACCTCCTACGAGCAGTACTTC. It codes for CASSGRETSYEQYF. The chain is built from TRBV19 and TRBJ2-7, with 7 bases lining up with TRBD2. The CDR3 contains 14 residues. Germline CDR1 reads LNHDA; CDR2 reads SQIVND (reference sequence). The V and J ends lost 5 bases and 0 bases, in that order; junction bases with no gene match: 4.

This clonotype was picked up a small number of times. The chain combines TRBV5-1 with TRBJ1-3, with D unclear. The V and J ends lost 5 bases and 0 bases respectively, with 15 bases between them. This CDR3 has 16 residues. Germline lookup yields CDR1 SGHRS and CDR2 YFSETQ. CDR3 protein: CASSSDELYSGNTIYF. CDR3 DNA: TGCGCCAGCAGTTCCGACGAACTCTACTCTGGAAACACCATATATTTT.

The V call is TRBV9, the J call TRBJ2-7; D possibly corresponds to TRBD2 (5 bases). Germline CDR1 reads SGDLS; CDR2 reads YYNGEE. Trimming took off 4 bases at V and 4 bases at J, with 15 bases between the two ends. The CDR3 contains 14 residues. The CDR3: CASSPRGNGYEQYF. Here the CDR3 DNA reads TGTGCCAGCAGCCCCCGGGGTAATGGGTACGAGCAGTACTTC.

This clonotype was seen a handful of times. This sequence joins TRBV7-8 and TRBJ1-5, with unresolved D. This CDR3 has 16 residues. Germline CDR1 is SGHVS and CDR2 is FQNEAQ. V dropped 11 bases and J dropped 0 bases, with 20 bases sitting between them. The CDR3 sequence: CAWTGKTVNSNQPQHF. The CDR3 nucleotides are TGTGCCTGGACCGGCAAGACGGTGAATAGCAATCAGCCCCAGCATTTT.

This sequence joins TRBV2 and TRBJ1-5; TRBD1 aligns across 7 bases. The CDR3 is 18 amino acids. Germline trimming cut 6 bases from V and 0 bases from J; bases unmatched to any gene: 14. Per the germline V gene, CDR1 is SNHLY and CDR2 is FYNNEI. The CDR3 loop is CASSQAGGYIYSNQPQHF. As DNA, the CDR3 is TGTGCCAGCAGCCAAGCAGGGGGGTATATTTATAGCAATCAGCCCCAGCATTTT. Variable domain in full (rest from reference TRBV2 and TRBJ1-5): EPEVTQTPSHQVTQMGQEVILRCVPISNHLYFYWYRQILGQKVEFLVSFYNNEISEKSEIFDDQFSVERPDGSNFTLKIRSTKLEDSAMYFCASSQAGGYIYSNQPQHFGDGTRLSIL.

This clonotype was observed a few times. The rearrangement uses TRBV7-9 and TRBJ1-3; 11 bases agree with TRBD1. This CDR3 is 17 amino acids long. Trimming at V came to 3 bases and at J to 3 bases, leaving 7 bases not matched to a gene. CDR1 is SEHNR, CDR2 FQNEAQ, per germline (reference sequence). The CDR3 coding sequence is TGTGCCAGCAGCTTTGGGACAGGGGGTTCGGTTGGAAACACCATATATTTT. Translated: CASSFGTGGSVGNTIYF.

Only a few counts were recorded for this clonotype. The rearrangement joins TRBV20-1 to TRBJ1-2; TRBD1 matches 7 bases. Germline CDR1 DFQATT, CDR2 SNEGSKA (reference sequence). The CDR3 extends over 13 amino acids. V shed 3 bases, J shed 9 bases, and the junction held 10 bases outside the gene matches. The CDR3 reads CSARKRTGVSYTF. The DNA of the CDR3 is TGCAGTGCTAGGAAGAGGACAGGAGTTAGCTACACCTTC.

DNA for the CDR3: TGTGCCAGCAGCTTAGGCCCCCAGCGGGAGGTCAACGTCCTGACTTTC. This encodes CASSLGPQREVNVLTF. V is TRBV7-2 and J is TRBJ2-6, with 9 bases aligning to TRBD2. Germline V gene lookup returns CDR1 SGHTA and CDR2 FQGNSA. The CDR3 loop spans 16 amino acids. Trimming took 1 base from V and 9 from J; bases not matched to a gene: 7.

Points on this clonotype: At one end, the junction sequence differs from germline, possibly due to a read error. CDR3 nucleotides: TGCGCCAGCAGTTTATGGGGGACATACTCCTACGAGCAGTACTTC. Translating gives CASSLWGTYSYEQYF. V is TRBV25-1 and J is TRBJ2-7; D perhaps matches TRBD1 (6 bases). The germline V gene encodes CDR1 MGHDK and CDR2 SYGVNS. The length of the CDR3 is 15 residues.

This clonotype came up a few times. The V gene is TRBV20-1, the J gene TRBJ1-2, with D possibly being TRBD1 (6 bases). The ends were cut back, 6 bases at V and 8 bases at J, with 16 bases in the middle. From germline, CDR1 is DFQATT and CDR2 SNEGSKA (reference sequence). This CDR3 contains 12 residues. The CDR3 reads CSATDRRWGYTF. The CDR3 DNA follows: TGCAGTGCCACCGACAGGCGCTGGGGCTACACCTTC.

This clonotype was observed a handful of times. The J gene is TRBJ1-1, the V gene TRBV11-2, with D uncertain. V lost 8 bases, J lost 4 bases, and 11 bases lay in between. CDR1 and CDR2 (germline): SGHAT, FQNNGV. This CDR3 comprises 12 residues. The CDR3 DNA reads TGTGCCAGCTCACCACGAATCACTGAAGCTTTCTTT. This codes for CASSPRITEAFF.

The chain uses TRBV29-1 and TRBJ1-2; no definite D call. This CDR3 contains 13 residues. Trimming removed 8 bases at V and 5 bases at J, with 18 bases between. Germline CDR1 and CDR2: SQVTM and ANQGSEA. CDR3 protein: CSPSSYRAYGYTF. In nucleotides, the CDR3 is TGCAGCCCAAGCTCGTACAGAGCTTATGGCTACACCTTC.

The table lists this clonotype with a few counts. V is TRBV2 and J is TRBJ2-7; the D is unclear. Germline V gene data show CDR1 as SNHLY and CDR2 as FYNNEI. The V end was cut by 8 bases, the J end by 4 bases, with 12 bases between. The length of the CDR3 is 12 residues. CDR3 protein: CASSPSDYEQYF. The CDR3 nucleotides read TGTGCCAGCTCACCTTCAGATTACGAGCAGTACTTC.

This clonotype occurred many times. The V and J genes are TRBV19 and TRBJ1-6; 10 bases map to TRBD1. The V gene's germline CDR1 is LNHDA and CDR2 SQIVND (reference sequence). CDR3 length: 13 amino acids. The J segment lost 7 bases and the V segment lost 8 bases, leaving 2 bases of the junction unmatched. This CDR3 is CASAGQGNSPLHF. For the CDR3, the DNA is TGTGCCAGTGCGGGACAGGGGAATTCACCCCTCCACTTT.

The V and J genes are TRBV24-1 and TRBJ2-3; 7 bases match TRBD1. V trimming: 2 bases; J trimming: 2 bases; junction bases outside the gene matches: 3. Germline V gives CDR1 KGHDR, CDR2 SFDVKD. This CDR3 region has 15 residues. Written as DNA, the CDR3 is TGTGCCACCAGTGATTCGGGACAGAACACAGATACGCAGTATTTT. This encodes CATSDSGQNTDTQYF.

The chain carries TRBV7-9 and TRBJ2-7; 12 nucleotides match TRBD2. V shed 1 base and J 3 bases; nucleotides not matched to a gene: 4. CDR1 is SEHNR and CDR2 is FQNEAQ in the germline V gene (reference sequence). The CDR3 covers 16 residues. The CDR3, as DNA: TGTGCCAGCAGCTTAGGAATACTAGCGGGAGGCTACGAGCAGTACTTC. This encodes CASSLGILAGGYEQYF.

Comments on this clonotype: A much larger clone sits a single nucleotide away, making a read error possible. V gene TRBV25-1 combines with J gene TRBJ2-2, with D perhaps given as TRBD1 or TRBD2 (5 bases each). CDR3 length: 15 amino acids. The germline V gene has CDR1 MGHDK and CDR2 SYGVNS. CDR3 in DNA: TGTGCCACCAGCGAGACAGAATGGAACACCGGGGAGCTGCTTTTT. This encodes CATSETEWNTGELLF.

This clonotype was observed a single time. The chain is built from TRBV25-1 and TRBJ1-2, with TRBD1 as a possible D gene (5 bases). The germline V and J ends were trimmed by 5 bases and 8 bases, with 18 bases remaining between them. The CDR3 covers 14 residues. CDR1 is MGHDK, CDR2 SYGVNS, per germline. The CDR3: CASSSGTVSWGYTF. The CDR3 coding sequence is TGTGCCAGCAGTTCCGGGACCGTCTCTTGGGGCTACACCTTC.

The chain is built from TRBV20-1 and TRBJ1-2; D not certain. The CDR3 sequence is 15 residues long. Trimming shortened V by 5 bases and J by 2 bases, and 18 bases separated the two germline ends. Germline CDR1 reads DFQATT; CDR2 reads SNEGSKA (reference sequence). In DNA form, the CDR3 reads TGCAGTGCTTCGAACCCCGATCCTCGGAACTATGGCTACACCTTC. It codes for CSASNPDPRNYGYTF.

This clonotype has just one count. The genes are TRBV24-1 and TRBJ2-3; 7 nucleotides align to TRBD1. The CDR3 is 13 amino acids. From germline, CDR1 is KGHDR and CDR2 SFDVKD. The V gene end was trimmed by 10 bases and the J gene end by 1 base; junction bases not matched to a gene: 4. CDR3 protein: CATKDRGTDTQYF. CDR3 sequence (DNA): TGTGCCACGAAAGACAGGGGCACAGATACGCAGTATTTT.

The rearrangement uses TRBV7-9 and TRBJ1-1; 7 bases line up with TRBD1. The CDR3 extends over 15 amino acids. Germline V gives CDR1 SEHNR, CDR2 FQNEAQ (reference sequence). V lost 5 bases to trimming and J lost 2 bases; unmatched junction nucleotides: 8. CDR3 protein: CASSPGTDLNTEAFF. In nucleotides, the CDR3 is TGTGCCAGCAGCCCCGGGACAGACCTCAACACTGAAGCTTTCTTT.

Turning to this clonotype: A read error may explain this, as a much larger clone is one base away. The chain carries TRBV20-1 and TRBJ2-7; 8 bases fit TRBD2. CDR1 is DFQATT and CDR2 is SNEGSKA in the germline V gene (reference sequence). The length of the CDR3 is 16 residues. V lost 7 bases to trimming and J lost 3 bases; unmatched junction nucleotides: 17. The CDR3 DNA reads TGCAGTGTCCCCCGGGAGGGGCAGTGGGTAAACTACGAGCAGTACTTC. It specifies CSVPREGQWVNYEQYF.

V is TRBV29-1 and J is TRBJ1-5, with D possibly being TRBD1 (6 bases). CDR1 is SQVTM, CDR2 ANQGSEA, per germline. The CDR3 has 14 amino acids. The germline V and J ends were trimmed by 7 bases and 1 base, with 14 bases remaining between them. CDR3 sequence reads: CSANTGTSNQPQHF. The CDR3 bases are TGCAGCGCAAACACAGGGACCAGCAATCAGCCCCAGCATTTT.

This clonotype came up a few times. The V call is TRBV7-2, the J call TRBJ1-1, with 7 bases matching TRBD1. In germline, CDR1 is SGHTA, CDR2 FQGNSA. The junction had 5 bases not matched to a gene; V was cut back by 3 bases and J by 4 bases. The CDR3 has 14 amino acids. CDR3 amino acids: CASSLGRGSTEAFF. In DNA, the CDR3 is TGTGCCAGCAGCTTGGGCAGGGGGTCCACTGAAGCTTTCTTT.

At least ten counts were recorded for this clonotype. The chain recombines TRBV7-2 with TRBJ2-5; a possible D gene is TRBD2 (7 bases). Germline assignment: CDR1 SGHTA and CDR2 FQGNSA. The CDR3 spans 14 residues. V was cut by 4 bases and J by 3 bases, with 12 bases left in between. In nucleotides, the CDR3 is TGTGCCAGCAGCTCGAGCGGGACAAAAGAGACCCAGTACTTC. This codes for CASSSSGTKETQYF. Combining the CDR3 with reference TRBV7-2 and TRBJ2-5 gives the whole variable domain GAGVSQSPSNKVTEKGKDVELRCDPISGHTALYWYRQSLGQGLEFLIYFQGNSAPDKSGLPSDRFSAERTGGSVSTLTIQRTQQEDSAVYLCASSSSGTKETQYFGPGTRLLVL.

V and J are TRBV6-1 and TRBJ2-7; D remains unclear. Trimming left V 4 bases short and J 0 bases short, with 16 bases between. The germline V gene encodes CDR1 MNHNS and CDR2 SASEGT. The CDR3 length is 16 residues. This chain's CDR3 is CASSALHVGSSYEQYF. The CDR3, as DNA: TGTGCCAGCAGTGCGCTTCACGTCGGCAGCTCCTACGAGCAGTACTTC.